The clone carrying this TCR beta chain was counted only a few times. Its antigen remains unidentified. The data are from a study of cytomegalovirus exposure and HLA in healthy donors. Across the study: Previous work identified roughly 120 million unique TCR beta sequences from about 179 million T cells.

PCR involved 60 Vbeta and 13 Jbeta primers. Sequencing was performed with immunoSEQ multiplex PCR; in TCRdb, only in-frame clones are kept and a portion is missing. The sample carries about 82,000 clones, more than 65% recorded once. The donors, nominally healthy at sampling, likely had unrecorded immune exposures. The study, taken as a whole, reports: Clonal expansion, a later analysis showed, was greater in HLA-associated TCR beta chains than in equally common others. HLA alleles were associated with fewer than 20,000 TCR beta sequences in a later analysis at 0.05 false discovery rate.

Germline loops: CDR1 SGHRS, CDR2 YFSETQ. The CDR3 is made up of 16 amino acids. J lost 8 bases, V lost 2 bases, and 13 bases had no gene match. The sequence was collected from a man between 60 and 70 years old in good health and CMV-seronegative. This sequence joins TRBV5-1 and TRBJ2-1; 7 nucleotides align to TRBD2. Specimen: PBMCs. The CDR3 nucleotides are TGCGCCAGCAGCTTAATCCCCGGCGGGAGTGACTATGAGCAGTTCTTC. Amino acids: CASSLIPGGSDYEQFF.